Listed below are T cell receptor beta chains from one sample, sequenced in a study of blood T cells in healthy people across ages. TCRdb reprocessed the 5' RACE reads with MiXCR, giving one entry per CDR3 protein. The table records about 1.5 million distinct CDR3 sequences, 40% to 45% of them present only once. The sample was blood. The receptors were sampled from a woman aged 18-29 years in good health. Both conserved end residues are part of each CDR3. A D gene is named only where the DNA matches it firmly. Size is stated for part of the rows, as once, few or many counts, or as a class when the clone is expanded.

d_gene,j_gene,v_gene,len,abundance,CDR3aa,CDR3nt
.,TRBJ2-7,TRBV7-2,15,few,CASSLPHGGIHEQYF,TGTGCCAGCAGCCTACCACACGGGGGAATCCACGAGCAGTACTTC
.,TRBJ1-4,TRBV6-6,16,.,CASSYTNKFFNEKLFF,TGTGCCAGCAGTTACACCAACAAGTTCTTTAATGAAAAACTGTTTTTT
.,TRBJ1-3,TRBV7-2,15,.,CASSLERFTGNTIYF,TGTGCCAGCAGCTTAGAACGGTTTACTGGAAACACCATATATTTT
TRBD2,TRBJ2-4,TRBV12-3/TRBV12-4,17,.,CASSPPTTLAGLAEQYF,TGTGCCAGCAGCCCCCCGACCACTCTAGCGGGACTTGCTGAGCAGTACTTC
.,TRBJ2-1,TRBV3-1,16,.,CASSQGTGPTYNEQFF,TGTGCCAGCAGCCAAGGTACAGGGCCCACCTACAATGAGCAGTTCTTC
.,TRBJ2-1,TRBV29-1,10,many,CSVGGNEQFF,TGCAGCGTTGGTGGTAATGAGCAGTTCTTC
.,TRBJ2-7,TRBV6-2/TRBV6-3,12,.,CASRHGRYEQYF,TGTGCCAGCAGGCACGGCCGCTACGAGCAGTACTTC
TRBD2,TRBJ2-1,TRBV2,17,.,CASNSGRVDLMRSEQFF,TGTGCCAGCAATAGCGGGAGGGTTGACTTAATGCGTAGTGAGCAGTTCTTC
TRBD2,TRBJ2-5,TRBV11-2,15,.,CASSPSGAGVETQYF,TGTGCCAGCAGCCCCTCCGGGGCGGGAGTAGAGACCCAGTACTTC
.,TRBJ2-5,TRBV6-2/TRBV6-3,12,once,CASSSDDNEQYF,TGTGCCAGCAGTTCGGACGACAATGAGCAGTACTTC
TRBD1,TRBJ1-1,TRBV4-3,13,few,CASSRQGVTEAFF,TGTGCCAGCAGTCGCCAGGGGGTCACTGAAGCTTTCTTT
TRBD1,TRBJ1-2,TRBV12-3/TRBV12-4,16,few,CASSLGDRGANYGYTF,TGTGCCAGCAGTTTAGGAGACAGGGGAGCTAACTATGGCTACACCTTC
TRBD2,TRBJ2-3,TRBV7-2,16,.,CASSGGGLASTDTQYF,TGTGCCAGCAGCGGGGGGGGACTAGCTAGCACAGATACGCAGTATTTT
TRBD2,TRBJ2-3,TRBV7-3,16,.,CASSSTGLAGTDTQYF,TGTGCCAGCAGCTCCACCGGACTAGCGGGCACAGATACGCAGTATTTT
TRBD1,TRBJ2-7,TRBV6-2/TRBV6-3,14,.,CASSWGTGFYEQYF,TGTGCCAGCAGTTGGGGGACAGGGTTCTACGAGCAGTACTTC
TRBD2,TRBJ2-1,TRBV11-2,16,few,CASSIGGRASYNEQFF,TGTGCCAGCAGCATAGGCGGGAGGGCCTCTTACAATGAGCAGTTCTTC
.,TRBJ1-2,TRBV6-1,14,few,CASSEVSGAYGYTF,TGTGCCAGCAGTGAAGTATCTGGGGCCTATGGCTACACCTTC
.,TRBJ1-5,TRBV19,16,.,CASSIVGAGSNQPQHF,TGTGCCAGTAGTATAGTGGGGGCAGGGAGCAATCAGCCCCAGCATTTT
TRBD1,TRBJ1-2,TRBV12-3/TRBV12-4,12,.,CASSPDRGPYTF,TGTGCCAGCAGTCCGGACAGGGGACCCTACACCTTC
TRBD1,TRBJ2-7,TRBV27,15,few,CASSPSTGGGYEQYF,TGTGCCAGCAGTCCATCGACAGGGGGCGGGTACGAGCAGTACTTC
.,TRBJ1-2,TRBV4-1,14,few,CASSPRELNYGYTF,TGCGCCAGCAGCCCGCGAGAACTTAACTATGGCTACACCTTC
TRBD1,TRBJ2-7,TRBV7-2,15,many,CASSLEGQGSYEQYF,TGTGCCAGCAGCTTAGAGGGACAGGGCTCCTACGAGCAGTACTTC
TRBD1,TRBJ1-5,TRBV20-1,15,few,CSARFRDRGLGPQHF,TGCAGTGCTAGATTCCGGGACAGGGGACTTGGGCCCCAGCATTTT
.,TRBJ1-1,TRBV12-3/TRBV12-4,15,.,CASSFFMESDTEAFF,TGTGCCAGCAGTTTCTTTATGGAATCGGACACTGAAGCTTTCTTT
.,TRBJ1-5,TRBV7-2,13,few,CASQEYSNQPQHF,TGTGCCAGTCAGGAGTATAGCAATCAGCCCCAGCATTTT
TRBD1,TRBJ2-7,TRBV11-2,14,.,CASSLGTGEFEQYF,TGTGCCAGCAGCTTGGGGACAGGGGAGTTCGAGCAGTACTTC